This T cell receptor beta chain was captured by sequencing in a study of cytomegalovirus exposure and HLA in healthy donors. Overall study findings and caveats: Cytomegalovirus status was reportedly diagnosed by the classifier with high specificity and sensitivity. Subsequent analysis of the approximately 110 validation repertoires found a tendency for first-cohort TCR clusters to co-occur.

Sequenced by immunoSEQ multiplex PCR; TCRdb stores in-frame clones only, minus some. Here the sample spans some 98,000 clones, about 90% being singletons. The donors were part of the validation cohort, which consisted of some 120 subjects and was separate from the first cohort of 666 subjects. The V end lost 4 bases, the J end lost 5 bases, and 15 bases lay between the germline ends. Germline V gives CDR1 SGHDT, CDR2 YYEEEE. This CDR3 is built from 14 residues. Concerning this clone itself: Its target is not known.

The sequencing sample was made of PBMCs. The TCR sequence derives from a young man in good health and CMV-seropositive. The V gene is TRBV5-6, the J gene TRBJ1-2, with D possibly matching TRBD1 (5 bases). CDR3 amino acids: CASSVGAAGYGYTF. In DNA, the CDR3 is TGTGCCAGCAGCGTAGGGGCAGCAGGGTATGGCTACACCTTC.